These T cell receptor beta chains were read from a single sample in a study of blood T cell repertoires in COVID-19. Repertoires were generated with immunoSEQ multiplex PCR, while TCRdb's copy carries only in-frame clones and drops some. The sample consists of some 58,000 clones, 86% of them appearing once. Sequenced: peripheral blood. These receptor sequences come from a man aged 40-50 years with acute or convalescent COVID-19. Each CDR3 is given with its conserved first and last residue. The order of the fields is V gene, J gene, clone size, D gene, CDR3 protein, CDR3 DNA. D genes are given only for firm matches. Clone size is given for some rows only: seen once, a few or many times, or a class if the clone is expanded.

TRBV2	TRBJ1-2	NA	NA	CASSGPLYGYTF	TGTGCCAGCAGTGGCCCACTCTATGGCTACACCTTC
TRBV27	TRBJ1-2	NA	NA	CASRRSRGGYTF	TGTGCCAGCAGGAGGAGTAGGGGTGGCTACACCTTC
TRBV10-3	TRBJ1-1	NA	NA	CAIRGAGATEAFF	TGTGCCATCCGGGGGGCGGGGGCTACTGAAGCTTTCTTT
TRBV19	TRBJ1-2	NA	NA	CASSIAQGSGVGGYTF	TGTGCCAGTAGTATCGCCCAAGGTTCGGGGGTAGGAGGCTACACCTTC
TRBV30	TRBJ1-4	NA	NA	CAWRRGKRGEKLFF	TGTGCCTGGAGGCGGGGGAAGAGAGGTGAAAAACTGTTTTTT
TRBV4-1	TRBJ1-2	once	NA	CASSQGQGSGYGYTF	TGCGCCAGCAGCCAAGGTCAGGGTAGCGGCTATGGCTACACCTTC
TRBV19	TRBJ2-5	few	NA	CASSPPWGVGETQYF	TGTGCCAGTAGTCCCCCTTGGGGGGTTGGAGAGACCCAGTACTTC
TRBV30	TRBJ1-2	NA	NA	CAWSVEANYGYTF	TGTGCCTGGAGTGTAGAGGCTAACTATGGCTACACCTTC
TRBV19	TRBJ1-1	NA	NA	CASSIAGSSTEAFF	TGTGCCAGTAGTATAGCGGGATCATCCACTGAAGCTTTCTTT
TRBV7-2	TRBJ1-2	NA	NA	CASSFFAGDGYTF	TGTGCCAGCAGCTTTTTTGCAGGGGATGGCTACACCTTC
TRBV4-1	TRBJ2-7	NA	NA	CASSQDLGQSYEQYF	TGCGCCAGCAGCCAAGACTTAGGACAATCCTACGAGCAGTACTTC
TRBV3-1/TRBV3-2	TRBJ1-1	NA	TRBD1	CASSTTTGARLNTEAFF	TGTGCCAGCAGCACTACTACAGGGGCAAGGTTGAACACTGAAGCTTTCTTT
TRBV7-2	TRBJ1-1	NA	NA	CASSLMGRPLNTEAFF	TGTGCCAGCAGCTTGATGGGCAGACCCCTGAACACTGAAGCTTTCTTT
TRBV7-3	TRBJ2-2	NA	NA	CASSDQGTGELFF	TGTGCCAGCAGCGACCAGGGCACCGGGGAGCTGTTTTTT
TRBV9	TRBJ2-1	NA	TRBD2	CASSPQLAGGGEQFF	TGTGCCAGCAGCCCGCAACTAGCGGGAGGGGGGGAGCAGTTCTTC
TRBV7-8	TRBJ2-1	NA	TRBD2	CASSLYSGGPLGDEQFF	TGTGCCAGCAGCTTATACAGCGGGGGCCCCCTCGGGGATGAGCAGTTCTTC